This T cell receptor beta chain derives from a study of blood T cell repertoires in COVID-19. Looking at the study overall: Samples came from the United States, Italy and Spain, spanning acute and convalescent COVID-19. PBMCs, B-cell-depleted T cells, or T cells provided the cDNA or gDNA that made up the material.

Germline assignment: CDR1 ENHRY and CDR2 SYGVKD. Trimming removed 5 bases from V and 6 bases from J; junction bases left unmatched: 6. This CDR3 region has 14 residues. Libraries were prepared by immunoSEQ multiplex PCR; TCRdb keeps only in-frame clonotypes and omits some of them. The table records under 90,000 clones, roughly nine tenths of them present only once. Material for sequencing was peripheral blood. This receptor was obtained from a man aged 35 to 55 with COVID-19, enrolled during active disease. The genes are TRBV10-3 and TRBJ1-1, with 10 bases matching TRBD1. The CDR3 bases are TGTGCCATCAGTAAGGGACAGGGGACTTCTGAAGCTTTCTTT. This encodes CAISKGQGTSEAFF.